The entry below describes one T cell receptor beta chain. Its antigen is not identified. The study ran its PCR with 60 Vbeta and 13 Jbeta primers. Assay used: immunoSEQ multiplex PCR; TCRdb lists only in-frame clones, some missing. The table records fewer than 250,000 clones, approximately 87% of them present only once. This CDR3 is 12 amino acids long. Germline CDR1 GTSNPN, CDR2 SVGIG (reference sequence). J lost 0 bases, V lost 7 bases, and 2 bases had no gene match. All the people who gave samples were healthy bone marrow donors. This entry belongs to a study of cytomegalovirus exposure and HLA in healthy donors. General study results and limits: TCR beta V- and J-gene trimming was later associated with a missense DCLRE1C variant. The HLA-A and HLA-B alleles of most subjects were reportedly predicted accurately from TCR beta sequences.

The receptor comes from a man aged 25-45 years in good health and CMV-seronegative. The specimen was PBMCs. The chain links TRBV30 to TRBJ1-1, with 7 bases lining up with TRBD1. The CDR3, as DNA: TGTGCCTTTGACAGGGTGAACACTGAAGCTTTCTTT. It is translated as CAFDRVNTEAFF.